The 9 T cell receptor beta chains listed next were all sequenced from one sample in a study of T cell changes during pregnancy in multiple sclerosis. Some clones are missing from TCRdb's copy, which holds only in-frame ones; the method was immunoSEQ multiplex PCR. The sample carries tens of thousands of clones, 93% recorded once. This sample comprised peripheral blood, obtained after pregnancy. The receptor source for this set is a female donor with multiple sclerosis, enrolled in a pregnancy study.

V is TRBV28 and J is TRBJ1-1; tentative D call: TRBD1 (5 bases). Germline loops: CDR1 MDHEN, CDR2 SYDVKM. CDR3 size: 16 residues. Trimming shortened V by 10 bases and J by 5 bases, and 26 bases separated the two germline ends. CDR3 in DNA: TGTGCCACCCTTTTGGGGCAGCACACCTTCGGGACTGAAGCTTTCTTT. It translates to CATLLGQHTFGTEAFF. The whole variable domain, filled in from reference TRBV28 and TRBJ1-1, reads DVKVTQSSRYLVKRTGEKVFLECVQDMDHENMFWYRQDPGLGLRLIYFSYDVKMKEKGDIPEGYSVSREKKERFSLILESASTNQTSMYLCATLLGQHTFGTEAFFGQGTRLTVV.

This sequence joins TRBV30 and TRBJ1-1; D not resolved. Trimming removed 0 bases from V and 0 bases from J, with 11 bases in between. The germline CDR1 and CDR2 sequences are GTSNPN and SVGIG (reference sequence). This CDR3 has 15 residues. Here the CDR3 reads CAWSVYGLMNTEAFF. CDR3 DNA sequence: TGTGCCTGGAGTGTCTACGGACTAATGAACACTGAAGCTTTCTTT.

The rearrangement uses TRBV4-3 and TRBJ2-2; tentative D call: TRBD2 (7 bases). Between the trimmed V and J ends, which lost 4 bases and 6 bases, there was a span of 18 bases. In germline, CDR1 is LGHNA, CDR2 YSLEER. This CDR3 has 16 residues. Here the CDR3 reads CASSREGGLVPGELFF. The CDR3 bases are TGCGCCAGCAGCCGGGAGGGGGGGCTTGTGCCCGGGGAGCTGTTTTTT.

The rearrangement links TRBV28 to TRBJ1-4; D call uncertain. V shed 7 bases and J shed 8 bases, with 23 bases lying between them. The CDR3 runs 16 residues. Germline loops: CDR1 MDHEN, CDR2 SYDVKM. CDR3 nucleotide sequence: TGTGCCAGCAATTCTATGCTCCCCCGGCAGAGGGAAAAACTGTTTTTT. Protein sequence: CASNSMLPRQREKLFF.

The chain recombines TRBV19 with TRBJ2-2, with D perhaps matching TRBD2 (6 bases). This CDR3 contains 14 residues. Trimming took off 6 bases at V and 4 bases at J, with 12 bases between the two ends. Germline assignment: CDR1 LNHDA and CDR2 SQIVND (reference sequence). The CDR3 DNA reads as TGTGCCAGTAGATTACCCGGGGGCACCGGGGAGCTGTTTTTT. This gives the protein CASRLPGGTGELFF.

The rearrangement links TRBV9 to TRBJ2-6; D is perhaps TRBD2 (6 bases). This CDR3 comprises 16 residues. Germline CDR1 and CDR2: SGDLS and YYNGEE. Trimming cost V 0 bases and J 3 bases, with 10 bases left between them. CDR3 sequence: CASSVVSGVGANVLTF. The DNA for the CDR3 is TGTGCCAGCAGCGTAGTTTCGGGGGTTGGGGCCAACGTCCTGACTTTC.

The V and J genes are TRBV7-6 and TRBJ1-1, with D possibly TRBD1 on 5 matching bases. The CDR3 spans 16 residues. Deletions cut 1 base from V and 1 base from J, with 13 bases between. CDR1 is SGHVS and CDR2 is FNYEAQ in the germline V gene. The CDR3 coding sequence is TGTGCCAGCAGCTTAGATGCTCCCGGGGGGAACACTGAAGCTTTCTTT. This gives the protein CASSLDAPGGNTEAFF.

V usage is TRBV25-1 and J usage is TRBJ2-5, with TRBD1 identical over 7 bases. The CDR3 extends over 14 amino acids. The V segment lost 4 bases and the J segment 5 bases; nucleotides outside the gene matches: 7. Looked up from germline, CDR1 is MGHDK and CDR2 is SYGVNS. CDR3 in amino acids: CASSAPDRPETQYF. DNA for the CDR3: TGTGCCAGCAGTGCGCCGGACAGGCCTGAGACCCAGTACTTC.

The chain links TRBV7-2 to TRBJ2-5; TRBD2 matches at 12 bases. The J call may be incorrect, as the DNA end agrees better with TRBJ2-7. The CDR3 sequence is 14 residues long. CDR1 SGHTA and CDR2 FQGNSA come from the germline V gene. CDR3 loop: CASSRTSGIHEQYF. In DNA, the CDR3 is TGTGCCAGCAGCCGGACTAGCGGGATCCACGAGCAGTACTTC.